This paragraph reports one TCR beta chain. This entry is derived from a study of shared T cell receptors in the human thymus. Libraries were prepared by immunoSEQ multiplex PCR; TCRdb keeps only in-frame clonotypes and omits some of them. The sample yields almost 550,000 clones, 75% to 80% seen once. Looked up from germline, CDR1 is SNHLY and CDR2 is FYNNEI. This CDR3 has 17 residues. With 5 bases clipped from V and 3 bases from J, the junction kept 12 bases outside the gene matches. The data also belong to a second study, concerning human thymus T cells. That work contributes: Resections were taken during corrective heart surgery, and the thymus tissue came from these.

The TCR was taken from a boy under two years old with a congenital heart defect. The J gene is TRBJ2-7, the V gene TRBV2, with 11 bases identical to TRBD1. Input material: thymocytes. This CDR3 is CASSQRTGGGMFYEQYF. Written as DNA, the CDR3 is TGTGCCAGCAGTCAACGGACAGGGGGCGGAATGTTCTACGAGCAGTACTTC.